What follows describes a single T cell receptor beta chain. The sample belongs to a study of CD8 T cells in Susac syndrome. The CDR3 extends over 13 amino acids. Germline CDR1 reads LNHDA; CDR2 reads SQIVND (reference sequence). With 7 bases removed from V and 3 bases from J, the gap between germline ends came to 12 bases. Reverse transcription of roughly 0.5 to 1 ug RNA was carried out with random hexamers. Amplification of TCR beta CDR3 spanned 54 Vbeta and 13 Jbeta via immunoSEQ multiplex PCR. TCRdb reprocessed the immunoSEQ multiplex PCR reads via MiXCR and lists one record per CDR3 protein. The profile shows 150,000 to 200,000 distinct CDR3 sequences, roughly nine tenths of them singletons. Sequencing of TCR beta was undertaken in CD8+ and CD4+ T cells derived from blood.

This clonotype originated in a human donor with Susac syndrome. This chain links TRBV19 with TRBJ1-1, with a weak D call TRBD1 (5 bases). Sequences were obtained from CD4+ T cells from PBMCs. CDR3 loop: CASTRDLDTEAFF. As DNA, the CDR3 is TGTGCCAGTACCCGGGACTTAGACACTGAAGCTTTCTTT.